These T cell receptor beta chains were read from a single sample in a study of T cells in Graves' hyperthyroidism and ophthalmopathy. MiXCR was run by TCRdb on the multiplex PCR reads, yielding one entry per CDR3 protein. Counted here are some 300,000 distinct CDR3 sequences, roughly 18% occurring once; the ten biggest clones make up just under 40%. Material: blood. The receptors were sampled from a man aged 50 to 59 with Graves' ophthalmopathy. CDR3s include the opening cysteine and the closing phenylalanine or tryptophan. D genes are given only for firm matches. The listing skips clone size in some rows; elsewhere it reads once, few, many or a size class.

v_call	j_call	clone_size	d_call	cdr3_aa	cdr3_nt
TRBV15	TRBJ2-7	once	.	CATSKGERRQYF	TGTGCCACCAGCAAAGGGGAGAGGCGGCAGTACTTC
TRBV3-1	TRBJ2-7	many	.	CASSQEVGNYEQYF	TGTGCCAGCAGCCAAGAGGTGGGGAACTACGAGCAGTACTTC
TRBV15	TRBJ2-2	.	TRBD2	CATSRDLTSGRVTGELFF	TGTGCCACCAGCAGAGATCTAACTAGCGGGAGAGTAACCGGGGAGCTGTTTTTT
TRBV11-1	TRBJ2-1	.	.	CATGRNEQFF	TGTGCCACGGGGAGGAATGAGCAGTTCTTC
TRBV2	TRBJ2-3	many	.	CASSGSEVNTDTQYF	TGTGCCAGCAGTGGATCGGAAGTGAACACAGATACGCAGTATTTT
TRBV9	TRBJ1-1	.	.	CASSKVGNTEAFF	TGTGCCAGCAGTAAGGTGGGGAACACTGAAGCTTTCTTT
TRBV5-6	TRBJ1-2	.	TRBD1	CASSLQGDGYTF	TGTGCCAGCAGCTTACAGGGGGATGGCTACACCTTC
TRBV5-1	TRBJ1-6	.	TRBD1	CASSRGGTGQSPLHF	TGCGCCAGCAGCCGGGGCGGGACAGGGCAATCACCCCTCCACTTT
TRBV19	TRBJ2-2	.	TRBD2	CASSRRLAEPGELFF	TGTGCCAGTAGTAGGAGACTAGCGGAGCCCGGGGAGCTGTTTTTT
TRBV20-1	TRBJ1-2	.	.	CSAPTGLGYTF	TGCAGTGCCCCGACGGGTCTTGGCTACACCTTC
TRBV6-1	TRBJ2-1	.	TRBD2	CASSRAGADYNEQFF	TGTGCCAGCAGTCGAGCGGGAGCCGACTACAATGAGCAGTTCTTC
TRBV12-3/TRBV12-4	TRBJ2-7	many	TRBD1	CASSSGQGFYEQYF	TGTGCCAGCAGTTCAGGACAGGGCTTCTACGAGCAGTACTTC
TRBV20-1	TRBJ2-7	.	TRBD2	CSAGAGGPSYEQYF	TGCAGTGCTGGAGCGGGAGGGCCTTCCTACGAGCAGTACTTC
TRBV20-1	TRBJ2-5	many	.	CSAKTGRNQETQYF	TGCAGTGCTAAAACAGGACGGAACCAAGAGACCCAGTACTTC
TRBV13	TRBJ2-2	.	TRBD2	CASSSGLAGYNTGELFF	TGTGCCAGCAGTTCTGGACTAGCGGGATATAACACCGGGGAGCTGTTTTTT
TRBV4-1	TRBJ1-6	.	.	CASSQGVFGSYNSPLHF	TGCGCCAGCAGCCAAGGGGTCTTCGGCTCCTATAATTCACCCCTCCACTTT
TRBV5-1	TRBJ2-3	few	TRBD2	CASSYALIAGGPSDTQYF	TGCGCCAGCAGCTATGCGCTTATAGCGGGAGGGCCCTCGGATACGCAGTATTTT
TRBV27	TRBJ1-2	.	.	CASSAGRTYGYTF	TGTGCCAGCAGTGCGGGGAGGACCTATGGCTACACCTTC
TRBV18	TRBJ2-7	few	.	CASSPSRTNLDDYEQYF	TGTGCCAGCTCACCATCTCGGACTAACCTTGACGACTACGAGCAGTACTTC
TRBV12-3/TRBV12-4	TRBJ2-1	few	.	CASTPGDEQFF	TGTGCCAGCACCCCCGGTGATGAGCAGTTCTTC
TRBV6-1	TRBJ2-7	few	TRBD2	CASSKTSGSANSYEQYF	TGTGCCAGCAGCAAGACTAGCGGGAGCGCGAACTCCTACGAGCAGTACTTC
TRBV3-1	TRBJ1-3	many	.	CASSRGDTSSGNTIYF	TGTGCCAGCAGCCGGGGAGACACTAGCTCTGGAAACACCATATATTTT
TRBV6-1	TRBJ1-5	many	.	CASRPWESNQPQHF	TGTGCCAGCAGGCCCTGGGAGAGCAATCAGCCCCAGCATTTT
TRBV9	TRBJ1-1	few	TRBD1	CASSPEWTGLGAFF	TGTGCCAGCAGCCCCGAATGGACAGGGCTCGGAGCTTTCTTT
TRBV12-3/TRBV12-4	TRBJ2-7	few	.	CASSSGTIVTYEQYF	TGTGCCAGCAGTTCCGGGACAATCGTCACCTACGAGCAGTACTTC
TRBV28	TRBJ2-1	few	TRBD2	CASSLSTSGSNEQFF	TGTGCCAGCAGTTTGTCGACTAGCGGGAGCAATGAGCAGTTCTTC
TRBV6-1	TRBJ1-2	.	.	CASSNPREGGYTF	TGTGCCAGCAGTAACCCGCGAGAGGGGGGCTACACCTTC
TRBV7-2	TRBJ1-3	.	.	CASSLAPGSGNTIYF	TGTGCCAGCAGCTTAGCCCCCGGGTCTGGAAACACCATATATTTT
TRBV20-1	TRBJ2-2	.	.	CSASHRTANTGELFF	TGCAGTGCTTCTCATCGGACCGCGAACACCGGGGAGCTGTTTTTT
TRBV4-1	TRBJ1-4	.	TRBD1	CASSLTDRPQEKLFF	TGCGCCAGCAGCCTTACGGACAGGCCTCAAGAAAAACTGTTTTTT
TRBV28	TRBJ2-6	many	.	CASSPPQGPASGANVLTF	TGTGCCAGCAGTCCACCGCAGGGCCCCGCCTCTGGGGCCAACGTCCTGACTTTC
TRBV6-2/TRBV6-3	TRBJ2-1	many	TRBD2	CASSYGPYSGRARSYNEQFF	TGTGCCAGCAGTTATGGCCCGTACAGCGGGAGGGCCCGCTCCTACAATGAGCAGTTCTTC
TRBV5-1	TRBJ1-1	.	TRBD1	CASSSTGDTEAFF	TGCGCCAGCAGCTCGACAGGGGACACTGAAGCTTTCTTT
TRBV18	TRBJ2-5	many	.	CASSQWGTEPKTQYF	TGTGCCAGCTCACAGTGGGGCACGGAGCCAAAGACCCAGTACTTC
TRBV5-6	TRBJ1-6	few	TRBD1	CASSRGQGQSPLHF	TGTGCCAGCAGCCGGGGACAGGGCCAATCACCCCTCCACTTT
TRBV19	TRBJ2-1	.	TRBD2	CASSMGGGPRDEQFF	TGTGCCAGTAGTATGGGGGGAGGGCCTAGAGATGAGCAGTTCTTC
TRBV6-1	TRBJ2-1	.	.	CASSERDEQFF	TGTGCCAGCAGTGAAAGGGATGAGCAGTTCTTC
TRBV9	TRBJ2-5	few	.	CASSSGGGEETQYF	TGTGCCAGCAGTAGTGGCGGAGGGGAGGAGACCCAGTACTTC
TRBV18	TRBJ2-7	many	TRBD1	CASSLTGTGNEQYF	TGTGCCAGCTCACTAACCGGGACAGGGAACGAGCAGTACTTC
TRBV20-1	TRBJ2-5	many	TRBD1	CSAADRGKETQYF	TGCAGTGCGGCGGACAGGGGGAAGGAGACCCAGTACTTC
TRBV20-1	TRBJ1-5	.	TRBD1	CSARGSWTGNQPQHF	TGCAGTGCTAGAGGATCTTGGACAGGTAATCAGCCCCAGCATTTT
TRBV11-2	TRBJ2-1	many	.	CASGRPGEQFF	TGTGCCAGCGGACGGCCGGGTGAGCAGTTCTTC